The clone carrying this T cell receptor beta chain has only a few counts. The repertoire was sequenced with immunoSEQ multiplex PCR; TCRdb's copy has only in-frame clones and lacks some. The sample carries approximately 2.5 million clones, more than 80% recorded once. The source of the sample is a study of shared clonotypes between healthy human individuals. The sample taken for sequencing was naive CD4+ T cells sorted from blood. Sample subset: CD45RA+ positively selected. This sequence was found in a young man in good health.

CDR3 in DNA: TGTGCCAGCAGCTTAGTGGTGAATTCACCCCTCCACTTT. Its translation is CASSLVVNSPLHF. V usage is TRBV7-9 and J usage is TRBJ1-6; D is undetermined. The V end was cut by 1 base, the J end by 7 bases, with 5 bases between. Germline CDR1 is SEHNR and CDR2 is FQNEAQ (reference sequence). CDR3 length equals 13 residues.